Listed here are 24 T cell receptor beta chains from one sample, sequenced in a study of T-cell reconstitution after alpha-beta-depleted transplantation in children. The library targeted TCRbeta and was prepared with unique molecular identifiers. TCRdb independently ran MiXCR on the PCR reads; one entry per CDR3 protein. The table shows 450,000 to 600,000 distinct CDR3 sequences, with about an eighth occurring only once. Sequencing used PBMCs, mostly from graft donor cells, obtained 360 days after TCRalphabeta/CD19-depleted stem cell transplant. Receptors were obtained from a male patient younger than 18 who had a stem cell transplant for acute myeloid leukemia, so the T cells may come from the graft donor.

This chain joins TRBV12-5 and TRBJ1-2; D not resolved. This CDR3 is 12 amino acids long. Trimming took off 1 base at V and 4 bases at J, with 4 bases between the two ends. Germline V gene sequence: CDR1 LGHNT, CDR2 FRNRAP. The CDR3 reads CASGLGLYGYTF. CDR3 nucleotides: TGTGCTAGTGGTTTGGGCCTCTATGGCTACACCTTC.

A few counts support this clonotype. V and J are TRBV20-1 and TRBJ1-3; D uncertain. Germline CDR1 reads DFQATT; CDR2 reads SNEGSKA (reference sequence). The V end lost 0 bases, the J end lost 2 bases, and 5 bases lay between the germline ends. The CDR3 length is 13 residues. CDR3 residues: CSARDPPGNTIYF. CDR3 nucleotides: TGCAGTGCTAGAGATCCTCCTGGAAACACCATATATTTT.

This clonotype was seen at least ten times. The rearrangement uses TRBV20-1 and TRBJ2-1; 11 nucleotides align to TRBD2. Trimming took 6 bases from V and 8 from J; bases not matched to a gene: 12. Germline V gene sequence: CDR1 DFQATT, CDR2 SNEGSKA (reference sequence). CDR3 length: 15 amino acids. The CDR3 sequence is CSAQSLLAGAYEQFF. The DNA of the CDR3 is TGCAGTGCGCAGAGTTTACTAGCGGGAGCCTATGAGCAGTTCTTC.

The CDR3 is CATSDLGSSGLGSWGFYNEQFF. The CDR3, as DNA: TGTGCCACCAGTGATTTGGGCTCTAGCGGGCTGGGTTCTTGGGGGTTCTACAATGAGCAGTTCTTC. The chain has TRBV24-1 and TRBJ2-1; the match to TRBD2 covers 8 bases. CDR1 is KGHDR, CDR2 SFDVKD, per germline. The CDR3 has 22 residues. The V gene end was trimmed by 0 bases and the J gene end by 3 bases; junction bases not matched to a gene: 21.

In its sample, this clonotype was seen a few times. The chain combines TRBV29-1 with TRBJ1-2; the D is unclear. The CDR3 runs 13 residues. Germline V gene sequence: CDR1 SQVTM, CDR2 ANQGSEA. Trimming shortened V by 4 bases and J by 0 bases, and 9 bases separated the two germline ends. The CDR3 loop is CSVGPGTNYGYTF. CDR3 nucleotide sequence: TGCAGCGTTGGCCCCGGGACTAACTATGGCTACACCTTC.

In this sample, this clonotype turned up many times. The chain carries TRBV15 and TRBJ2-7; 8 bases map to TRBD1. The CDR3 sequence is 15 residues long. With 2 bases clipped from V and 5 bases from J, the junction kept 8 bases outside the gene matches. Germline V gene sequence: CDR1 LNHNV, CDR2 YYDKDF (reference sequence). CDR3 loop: CATSRRPQGADEQYF. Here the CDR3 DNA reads TGTGCCACCAGCAGACGACCGCAGGGGGCCGACGAGCAGTACTTC.

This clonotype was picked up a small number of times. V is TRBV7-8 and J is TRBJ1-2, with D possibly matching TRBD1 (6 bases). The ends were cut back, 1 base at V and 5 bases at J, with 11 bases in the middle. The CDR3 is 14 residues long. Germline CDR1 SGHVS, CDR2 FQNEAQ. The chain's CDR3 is CASSLVRGVYGYTF. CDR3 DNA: TGTGCCAGCAGCTTAGTCAGGGGTGTTTATGGCTACACCTTC.

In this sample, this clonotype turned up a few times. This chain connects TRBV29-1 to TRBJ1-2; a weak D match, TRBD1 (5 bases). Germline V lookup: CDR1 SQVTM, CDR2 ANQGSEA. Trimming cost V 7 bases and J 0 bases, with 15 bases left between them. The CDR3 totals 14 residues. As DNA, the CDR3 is TGCAGCGCAACACGCAGGACAACTAACTATGGCTACACCTTC. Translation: CSATRRTTNYGYTF.

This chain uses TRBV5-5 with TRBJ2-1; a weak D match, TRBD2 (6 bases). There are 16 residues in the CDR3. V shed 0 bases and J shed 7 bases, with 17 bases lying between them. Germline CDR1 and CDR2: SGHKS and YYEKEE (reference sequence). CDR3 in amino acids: CASSLVGGAWGNEQFF. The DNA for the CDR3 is TGTGCCAGCAGCTTGGTGGGGGGAGCCTGGGGGAATGAGCAGTTCTTC.

CDR3 protein: CASSRIGGTYNEQFF. The CDR3 DNA sequence: TGCGCCAGCAGCCGCATCGGCGGGACCTACAATGAGCAGTTCTTC. The V gene is TRBV4-3, the J gene TRBJ2-1, with D maybe TRBD2 (6 bases). This CDR3 region has 15 residues. Trimming took 4 bases from V and 2 from J, leaving 12 bases between them. Germline loops: CDR1 LGHNA, CDR2 YSLEER.

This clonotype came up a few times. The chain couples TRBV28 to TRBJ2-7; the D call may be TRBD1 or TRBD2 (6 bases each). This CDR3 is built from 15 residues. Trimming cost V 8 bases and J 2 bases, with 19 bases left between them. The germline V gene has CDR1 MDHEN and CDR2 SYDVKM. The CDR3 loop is CASAEKGGPPYEQYF. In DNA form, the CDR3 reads TGTGCCAGCGCTGAAAAGGGGGGACCTCCCTACGAGCAGTACTTC.

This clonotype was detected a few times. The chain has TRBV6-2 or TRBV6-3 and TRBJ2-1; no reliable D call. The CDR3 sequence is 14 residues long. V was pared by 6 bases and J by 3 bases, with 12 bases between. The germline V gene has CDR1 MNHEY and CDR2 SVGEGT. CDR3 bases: TGTGCCAGCAGATTCATCCCAGGCTACAATGAGCAGTTCTTC. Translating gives CASRFIPGYNEQFF.

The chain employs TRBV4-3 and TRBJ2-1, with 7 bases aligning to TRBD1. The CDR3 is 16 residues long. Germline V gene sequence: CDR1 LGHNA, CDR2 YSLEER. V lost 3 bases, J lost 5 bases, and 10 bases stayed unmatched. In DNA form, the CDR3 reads TGCGCCAGCAGCCACGACCGGGACAGAGCCCACAATGAGCAGTTCTTC. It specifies CASSHDRDRAHNEQFF.

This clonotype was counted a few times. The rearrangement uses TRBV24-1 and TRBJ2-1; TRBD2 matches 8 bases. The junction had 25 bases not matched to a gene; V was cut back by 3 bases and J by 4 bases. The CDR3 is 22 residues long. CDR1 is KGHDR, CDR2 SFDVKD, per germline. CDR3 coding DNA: TGTGCCACCAGTGATCGGGGGGATTCGGTGCTAGCGGGCGGGACTCCATACAATGAGCAGTTCTTC. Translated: CATSDRGDSVLAGGTPYNEQFF.

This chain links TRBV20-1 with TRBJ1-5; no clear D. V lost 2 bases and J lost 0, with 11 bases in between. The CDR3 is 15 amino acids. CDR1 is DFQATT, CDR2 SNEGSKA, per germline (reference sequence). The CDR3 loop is CSARLVGYSNQPQHF. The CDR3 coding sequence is TGCAGTGCTAGACTTGTAGGTTATAGCAATCAGCCCCAGCATTTT.

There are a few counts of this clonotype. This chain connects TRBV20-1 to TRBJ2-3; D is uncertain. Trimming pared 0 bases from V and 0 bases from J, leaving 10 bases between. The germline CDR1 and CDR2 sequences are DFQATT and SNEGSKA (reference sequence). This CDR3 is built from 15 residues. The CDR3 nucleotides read TGCAGTGCTAGAGATCGACGGGCTAGCACAGATACGCAGTATTTT. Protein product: CSARDRRASTDTQYF.

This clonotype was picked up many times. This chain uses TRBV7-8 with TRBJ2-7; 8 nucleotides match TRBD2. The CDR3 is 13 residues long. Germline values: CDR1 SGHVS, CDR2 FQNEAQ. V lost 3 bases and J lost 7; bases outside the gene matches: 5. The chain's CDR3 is CASSFRLAPEQYF. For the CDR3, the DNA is TGTGCCAGCAGCTTCCGACTAGCGCCTGAGCAGTACTTC.

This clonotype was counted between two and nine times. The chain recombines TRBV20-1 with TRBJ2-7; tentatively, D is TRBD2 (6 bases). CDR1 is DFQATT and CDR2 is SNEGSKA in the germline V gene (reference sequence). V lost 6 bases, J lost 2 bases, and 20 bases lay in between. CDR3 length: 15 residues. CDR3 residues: CSADPLGGIAYEQYF. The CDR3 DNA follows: TGCAGTGCCGACCCCCTCGGGGGTATCGCCTACGAGCAGTACTTC.

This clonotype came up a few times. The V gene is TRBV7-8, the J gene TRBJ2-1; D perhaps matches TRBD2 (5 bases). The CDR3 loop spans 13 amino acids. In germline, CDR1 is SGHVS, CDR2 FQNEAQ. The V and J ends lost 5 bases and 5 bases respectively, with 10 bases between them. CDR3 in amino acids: CASSISVNNEQFF. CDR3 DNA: TGTGCCAGCAGCATTAGCGTTAACAATGAGCAGTTCTTC.

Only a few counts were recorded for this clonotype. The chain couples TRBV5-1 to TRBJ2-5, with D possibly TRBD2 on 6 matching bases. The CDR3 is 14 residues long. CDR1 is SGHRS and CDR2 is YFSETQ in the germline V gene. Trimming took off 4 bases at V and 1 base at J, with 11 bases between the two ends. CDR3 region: CASSARGSQETQYF. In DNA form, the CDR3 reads TGCGCCAGCAGCGCACGGGGGTCCCAAGAGACCCAGTACTTC.

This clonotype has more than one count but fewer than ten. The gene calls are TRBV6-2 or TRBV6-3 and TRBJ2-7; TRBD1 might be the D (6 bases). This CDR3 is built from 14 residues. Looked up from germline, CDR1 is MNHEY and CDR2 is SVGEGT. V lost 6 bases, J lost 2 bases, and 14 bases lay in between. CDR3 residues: CASRPTGTPYEQYF. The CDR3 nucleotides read TGTGCCAGCAGACCGACAGGAACACCCTACGAGCAGTACTTC.

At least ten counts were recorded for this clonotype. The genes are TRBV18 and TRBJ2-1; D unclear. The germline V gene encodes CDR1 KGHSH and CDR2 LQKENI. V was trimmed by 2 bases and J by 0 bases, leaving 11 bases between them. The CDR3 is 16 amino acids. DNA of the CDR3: TGTGCCAGCTCACCAGTTGGGCTAAGCTCCTACAATGAGCAGTTCTTC. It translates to CASSPVGLSSYNEQFF.

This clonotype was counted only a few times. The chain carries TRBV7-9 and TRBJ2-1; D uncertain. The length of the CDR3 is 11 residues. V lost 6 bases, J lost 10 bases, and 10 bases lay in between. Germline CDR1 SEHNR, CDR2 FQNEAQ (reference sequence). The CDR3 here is CASRPTSEQFF. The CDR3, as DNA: TGTGCCAGCAGGCCAACGTCGGAGCAGTTCTTC.

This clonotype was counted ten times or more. DNA for the CDR3: TGTGCCAGCGCAGGGGGGAGTATCACTGAAGCTTTCTTT. This codes for CASAGGSITEAFF. The chain is built from TRBV7-9 and TRBJ1-1; TRBD1 aligns across 7 bases. With V trimmed by 8 bases and J by 4 bases, 7 bases remained unmatched. The CDR3 sequence is 13 residues long. Germline loops: CDR1 SEHNR, CDR2 FQNEAQ (reference sequence).